This T cell receptor beta chain was identified in a study of blood T cells in healthy people across ages (dated by TCRdb to about 2015). Study-wide context: Template switching captured roughly one uniquely barcoded TCR beta cDNA molecule per two T cells in model experiments. The study analyzed two additional independent replicas of 1 million unique cDNA reads from the same blood draw for two donors, one aged 18 to 30 and one aged 80 or older. To track age-related changes in TCR beta repertoire diversity, the study relied on deep sequencing normalized with unique cDNA molecular identifiers. Donors of different ages were randomly distributed across sequencing lanes to avoid experimental bias. The donors were divided into four age groups: young (average approximately 15 years), middle-aged (approximately 39), aged (approximately 62) and long-lived (more than 75). Paper-wide results and their limitations: Total diversity estimates from one million sequenced T cells were considered lower bounds and underestimates. Compared with the aged group, more naive CD4+ T cells, fewer expanded clones and increased TCR diversity were shown by the long-lived group, suggesting age selection. Donor CMV infection status was unknown, potentially confounding age-related changes in expanded clonotypes. As age increased, observed TCR beta diversity per million T cells dropped in a roughly linear way, and a significant reduction was already evident by age approximately 40. There was a strong correlation between observed TCR beta diversity and the percentage of naive T cells measured by flow cytometry. Because profiling used bulk unsorted PBMCs, naive and antigen-experienced compartments could not be compared conclusively.

The donors were some 39 Caucasian individuals from Russia, aged about 6 to 95 years, who were systemically healthy. Around 10 milliliters of peripheral blood were collected from each donor into EDTA-treated Vacutainer tubes. Ficoll-Paque density-gradient centrifugation was used to isolate PBMCs, with at least 6 million obtained per sample. Trizol reagent was used to extract total RNA from the PBMCs, yielding at least 6 micrograms per sample. The percentages of naive CD45RAhigh/CD27high T cells were determined by flow cytometry on a PBMC aliquot from every donor. The method behind the library was 5' RACE. The run used an Illumina HiSeq 2500. A second PCR of about 7 to 12 cycles was run with a J-beta primer mix and a sample-barcoded 5' primer. A unique molecular identifier was introduced onto each TCR beta cDNA molecule by a template-switch 5' adaptor carrying 12 random nucleotides. At least 2.5 million CDR3-containing paired-end reads were obtained from each sample. The Mint cDNA synthesis kit, primed by a TRBC-specific oligonucleotide, was used to synthesize first-strand cDNA from all RNA. After uracil-DNA glycosylase treatment, a first 18-cycle PCR used universal primers M1SS and BC2_uni_R on all cDNA. In the authors' own workflow: For normalization, 1 million high-quality reads were randomly selected from each sample, with every read carrying a distinct molecular identifier. Instead of being binned into consensus sequences, reads that shared molecular identifiers were thrown out. MiTCR, set to a Q25 quality threshold and the strictest error-elimination algorithm, was used for CDR3 identification, clonotype clustering and error correction. A nonparametric unseen species model with Euler transformation was used to estimate a lower bound on total TCR beta diversity. The public sequencing data were trimmed at Q25 with fastp and processed into clonotypes with MiXCR by TCRdb, which kept only in-frame beta chains. Rows with one shared CDR3 protein collapse into an entry with the most common genes and DNA. The V and J calls follow TCRdb's processing rather than the paper's. Recorded for this sample are hundreds of thousands of distinct CDR3 sequences; approximately 40% of them occurred a single time. About 32% of the sample is in the top ten clones.

The CDR3 has 15 amino acids, counting the end cysteine and phenylalanine. Only the CDR3 part of the read is kept: 45 bases, read in frame from the first base. As encoded in the germline V gene, CDR1 is KGHDR while CDR2 is SFDVKD. A note on this clonotype: Its antigen is unknown. Germline and junction disagree at one end, which may indicate a read error.

The receptor comes from a man older than 75 in good health. The chain employs TRBV24-1 and TRBJ2-1; the central 12 bases match TRBD2. Sample: blood. The nucleotide sequence reads as follows: TGTGTCACCAGTGCGACTAGCGGGAGATCTAATGAGCAGTTCTTC. Translated, this is CVTSATSGRSNEQFF.